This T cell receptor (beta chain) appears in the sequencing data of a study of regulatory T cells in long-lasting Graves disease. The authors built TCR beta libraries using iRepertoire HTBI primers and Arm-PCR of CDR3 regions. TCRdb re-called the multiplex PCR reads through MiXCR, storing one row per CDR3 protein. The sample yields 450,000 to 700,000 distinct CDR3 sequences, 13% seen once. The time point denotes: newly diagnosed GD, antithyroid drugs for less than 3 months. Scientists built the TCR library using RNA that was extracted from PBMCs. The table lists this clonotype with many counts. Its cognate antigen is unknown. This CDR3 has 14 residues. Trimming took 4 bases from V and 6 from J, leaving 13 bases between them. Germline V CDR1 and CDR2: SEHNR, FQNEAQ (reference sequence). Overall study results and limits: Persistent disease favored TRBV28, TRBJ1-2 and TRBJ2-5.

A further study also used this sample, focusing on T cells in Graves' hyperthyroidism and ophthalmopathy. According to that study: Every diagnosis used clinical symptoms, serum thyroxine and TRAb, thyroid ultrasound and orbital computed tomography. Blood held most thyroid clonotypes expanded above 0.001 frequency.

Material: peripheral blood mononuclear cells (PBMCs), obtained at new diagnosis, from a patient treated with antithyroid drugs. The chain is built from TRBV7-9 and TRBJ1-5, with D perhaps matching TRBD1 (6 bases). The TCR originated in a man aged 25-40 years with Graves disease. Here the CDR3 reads CASSSQQGSQPQHF. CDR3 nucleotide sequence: TGTGCCAGCAGCTCGCAACAGGGATCTCAGCCCCAGCATTTT. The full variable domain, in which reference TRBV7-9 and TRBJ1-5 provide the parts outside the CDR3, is DTGVSQNPRHKITKRGQNVTFRCDPISEHNRLYWYRQTLGQGPEFLTYFQNEAQLEKSRLLSDRFSAERPKGSFSTLEIQRTEQGDSAMYLCASSSQQGSQPQHFGDGTRLSIL.